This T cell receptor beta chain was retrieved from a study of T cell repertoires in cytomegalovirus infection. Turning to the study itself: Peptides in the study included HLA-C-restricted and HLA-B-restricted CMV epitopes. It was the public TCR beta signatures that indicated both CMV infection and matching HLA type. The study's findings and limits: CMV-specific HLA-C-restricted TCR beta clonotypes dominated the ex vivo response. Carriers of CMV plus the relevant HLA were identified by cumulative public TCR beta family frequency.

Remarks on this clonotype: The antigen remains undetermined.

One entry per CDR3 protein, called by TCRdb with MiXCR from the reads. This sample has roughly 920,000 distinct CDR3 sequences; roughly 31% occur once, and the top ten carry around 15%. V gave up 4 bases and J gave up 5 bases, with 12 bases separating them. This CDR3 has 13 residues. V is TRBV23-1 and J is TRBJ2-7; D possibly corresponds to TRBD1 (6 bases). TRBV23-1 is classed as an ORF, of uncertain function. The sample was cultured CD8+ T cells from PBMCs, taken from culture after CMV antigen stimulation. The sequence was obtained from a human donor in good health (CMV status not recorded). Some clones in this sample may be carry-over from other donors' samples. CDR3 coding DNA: TGCGCCAGCAGTCCCGTAACAGGGAACGAGCAGTACGTC. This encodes CASSPVTGNEQYV.